Presented here are 32 T cell receptor beta chains from one specimen sequenced in a study of CD8 T cells in ankylosing spondylitis. Study results and caveats: Seemingly characteristic of ankylosing spondylitis blood was a TCR beta motif consisting of about 8 highly homologous variants.

MiXCR, applied by TCRdb to the 5' RACE reads, yields one record per CDR3 protein. The data hold about 450,000 distinct CDR3 sequences, with more than 25% observed a single time. Which antigens these TCRs recognize remains unknown. Sequences were obtained from blood, either unsorted or a sorted T cell fraction (not recorded which). Source of these receptors: a male donor with ankylosing spondylitis.

This chain connects TRBV20-1 to TRBJ2-7, with D perhaps matching TRBD1 or TRBD2 (5 bases each). The CDR3 consists of 12 residues. The V and J ends lost 3 bases and 6 bases respectively, with 12 bases between them. Germline V CDR1 and CDR2: DFQATT, SNEGSKA (reference sequence). In DNA form, the CDR3 reads TGCAGTGCTAGCGGGGCCTTGTCCGAGCAGTACGTC. This encodes CSASGALSEQYV.

The V call is TRBV20-1, the J call TRBJ2-7; 11 positions match TRBD2. This CDR3 region has 16 residues. The ends lost 6 bases at V and 0 bases at J; junction bases unmatched: 10. The germline V gene encodes CDR1 DFQATT and CDR2 SNEGSKA (reference sequence). CDR3 DNA: TGCAGTGCCCAACGCGGACTAGCGGGTCTCTCCTACGAGCAGTACGTC. It codes for CSAQRGLAGLSYEQYV.

The genes are TRBV6-4 and TRBJ1-1; TRBD1 is a possible D gene (5 bases). V lost 2 bases, J lost 4 bases, and 11 bases lay in between. Germline V gives CDR1 MRHNA, CDR2 SNTAGT. The CDR3 loop spans 14 amino acids. The CDR3 loop reads CASSDRGWGTEAFF. For the CDR3, the DNA is TGTGCCAGCAGTGACAGGGGTTGGGGCACTGAAGCTTTCTTT.

This clonotype appeared once. J is TRBJ2-1 and V is TRBV5-1; D perhaps matches TRBD1 (6 bases). Trimming took off 4 bases at V and 6 bases at J, with 11 bases between the two ends. Germline values: CDR1 SGHRS, CDR2 YFSETQ. This CDR3 is 13 amino acids long. In nucleotides, the CDR3 is TGCGCCAGCAGCCCCCGGACAGTCAATGAGCAGTTCTTC. Protein product: CASSPRTVNEQFF.

This chain connects TRBV24-1 to TRBJ1-2, with no clear D. Germline V gene data show CDR1 as KGHDR and CDR2 as SFDVKD. The CDR3 is made up of 14 amino acids. V dropped 3 bases and J dropped 4 bases, with 11 bases sitting between them. The CDR3 sequence: CATSDIRTGYGYTF. CDR3 nucleotides: TGTGCCACCAGTGATATCCGGACCGGCTATGGCTACACCTTC.

This chain links TRBV20-1 with TRBJ1-1; the D is unclear. CDR3 length equals 14 residues. V was trimmed by 6 bases and J by 3 bases, leaving 17 bases between them. CDR1 is DFQATT and CDR2 is SNEGSKA in the germline V gene (reference sequence). CDR3 sequence: CSAPSREGHTEAFF. In nucleotides, the CDR3 is TGCAGTGCCCCCAGCAGAGAAGGTCACACTGAAGCTTTCTTT.

The chain is built from TRBV20-1 and TRBJ2-1, with 10 bases lining up with TRBD2. The germline CDR1 and CDR2 sequences are DFQATT and SNEGSKA (reference sequence). The V and J ends lost 1 base and 8 bases, in that order; junction bases with no gene match: 8. The length of the CDR3 is 15 residues. This chain's CDR3 is CSARGMGTSVDEQFF. The CDR3 nucleotides are TGCAGTGCTAGAGGTATGGGGACTAGCGTCGATGAGCAGTTCTTC.

Worth noting for this clonotype: As the CDR3 is not closed by the conserved phenylalanine or tryptophan, this likely results from a read error. This chain joins TRBV5-1 and TRBJ1-1; D uncertain. V lost 0 bases and J 11 bases, leaving 11 bases between the germline ends. Germline-derived CDR1 and CDR2 are SGHRS and YFSETQ. The CDR3 runs 12 residues. CDR3 nucleotides: TGCGCCAGCAGCTTGGATAGCGTTGGGGCTTTCTCT. It is translated as CASSLDSVGAFS.

The rearrangement joins TRBV6-1 to TRBJ1-1; 8 bases match TRBD1. V dropped 5 bases and J dropped 3; count of bases not matched to a gene: 2. The CDR3 has 13 amino acids. The germline V gene encodes CDR1 MNHNS and CDR2 SASEGT. The CDR3 nucleotides are TGTGCCAGCAGTCGACAGGGGTACACTGAAGCTTTCTTT. This codes for CASSRQGYTEAFF.

This clonotype has only a few counts. This sequence joins TRBV12-3 or TRBV12-4 and TRBJ2-5; D not certain. This CDR3 spans 14 amino acids. With 6 bases removed from V and 5 bases from J, the gap between germline ends came to 16 bases. CDR3 nucleotides: TGTGCCAGCAGCCCCCCGAGACCCTCGGAGACCCAGTACTTC. Its protein product is CASSPPRPSETQYF.

V gene TRBV12-3 or TRBV12-4 combines with J gene TRBJ1-2; D remains ambiguous. The ends were cut back, 7 bases at V and 8 bases at J, with 14 bases in the middle. The CDR3 sequence is 12 residues long. The chain's CDR3 is CASTPRLRGYTF. The DNA for the CDR3 is TGTGCCAGCACCCCCCGGTTGCGGGGCTACACCTTC.

In this sample, this clonotype turned up a few times. V is TRBV5-1 and J is TRBJ2-5, with D tentatively TRBD2 (6 bases). This CDR3 spans 16 amino acids. Germline CDR1 and CDR2: SGHRS and YFSETQ. V was shortened by 4 bases and J by 1 base, with 17 bases between the two germline ends. CDR3 sequence reads: CASSPLSMGGQETQYF. As DNA, the CDR3 is TGCGCCAGCAGCCCACTCTCCATGGGGGGCCAAGAGACCCAGTACTTC.

Written as DNA, the CDR3 is TGCGCCAGCAGCTGGAGACAGGGGAACACCGGGGAGCTGTTTTTT. Translated: CASSWRQGNTGELFF. This chain uses TRBV5-1 with TRBJ2-2; 7 bases are shared with TRBD1. The germline CDR1 and CDR2 sequences are SGHRS and YFSETQ. The CDR3 is made up of 15 amino acids. V lost 3 bases, J lost 1 base, and 3 bases stayed unmatched.

This chain uses TRBV24-1 with TRBJ2-1, with a tentative D call TRBD1 (5 bases). The CDR3 runs to 12 residues. Germline loops: CDR1 KGHDR, CDR2 SFDVKD. V lost 4 bases, J lost 12 bases, and 12 bases lay in between. The CDR3 sequence: CATSDPGMAQFF. The CDR3 DNA reads TGTGCCACCAGTGACCCAGGGATGGCGCAGTTCTTC.

On this clonotype itself: Given a much more abundant clone one base away, this may be a read error. V usage is TRBV6-6 and J usage is TRBJ1-5; D unresolved. V was clipped by 2 bases and J by 6 bases, with 5 bases between them. The CDR3 contains 12 residues. Germline CDR1 and CDR2: MNHNY and SVGAGI (reference sequence). Here the CDR3 reads CASSYDIQPQHF. CDR3 nucleotide sequence: TGTGCCAGCAGTTACGATATTCAGCCCCAGCATTTT.

The chain employs TRBV5-1 and TRBJ2-5, with D perhaps given as TRBD1 or TRBD2 (7 bases each). CDR1 SGHRS and CDR2 YFSETQ come from the germline V gene. This CDR3 contains 16 residues. The V and J ends lost 0 bases and 1 base respectively, with 13 bases between them. The DNA for the CDR3 is TGCGCCAGCAGCTTGGGACAGGGAGGGAGCCAAGAGACCCAGTACTTC. It encodes CASSLGQGGSQETQYF.

This clonotype was seen a few times. The V call is TRBV20-1, the J call TRBJ1-2; possibly TRBD1 for D (5 bases). Trimming left V 6 bases short and J 5 bases short, with 13 bases between. Per germline, CDR1 DFQATT and CDR2 SNEGSKA (reference sequence). CDR3 length: 12 residues. CDR3 loop: CSALTPGYGYTF. The CDR3 DNA is TGCAGTGCCCTGACTCCAGGGTATGGCTACACCTTC.

This clonotype was seen only a few times. One end of the junction is discordant with germline, which a read error may explain. The CDR3 DNA reads as TGTGCCAGTAGTGAACGGGCTAGCGGGACGTACTCCTACGAGCAGTACTTC. It yields the protein CASSERASGTYSYEQYF. The chain carries TRBV6-1 and TRBJ2-7; 9 nucleotides align to TRBD2. There are 17 residues in the CDR3. Germline CDR1 MNHNS, CDR2 SASEGT.

There are many counts of this clonotype. The chain is built from TRBV4-2 and TRBJ2-1; 7 bases line up with TRBD2. V was clipped by 4 bases and J by 6 bases; unmatched bases: 3. Germline CDR1 and CDR2: LGHNA and YNFKEQ. This CDR3 contains 13 residues. Here the CDR3 DNA reads TGTGCCAGCAGCCGCGCGGGGGTCAATGAGCAGTTCTTC. Amino acids: CASSRAGVNEQFF.

The V call is TRBV11-2, the J call TRBJ2-5; 9 bases line up with TRBD2. Germline V gives CDR1 SGHAT, CDR2 FQNNGV. CDR3 size: 20 residues. Trimming at V came to 1 base and at J to 1 base, leaving 16 bases not matched to a gene. CDR3: CASSLVGMTSGATRQETQYF. Written as DNA, the CDR3 is TGTGCCAGCAGCTTAGTCGGAATGACTAGCGGAGCCACTCGCCAAGAGACCCAGTACTTC.

In regard to this clonotype: At one end, the junction sequence differs from germline, possibly due to a read error. CDR3 nucleotide sequence: TGCGCCAGCAGCCCTGACAGTCTCCGGGACTTC. Translation: CASSPDSLRDF. The J gene is TRBJ2-7, the V gene TRBV5-1; maybe TRBD1 (5 bases). Germline V gene data show CDR1 as SGHRS and CDR2 as YFSETQ. This CDR3 contains 11 residues.

The chain combines TRBV28 with TRBJ2-1; no clear D gene. In germline, CDR1 is MDHEN, CDR2 SYDVKM. Between the trimmed V and J ends, which lost 5 bases and 6 bases, there was a span of 14 bases. CDR3 length: 14 amino acids. CDR3 bases: TGTGCCAGCAGTCCACCGACAAGGAGCAATGAGCAGTTCTTC. Translation: CASSPPTRSNEQFF. The entire variable domain, with the rest obtained from reference TRBV28 and TRBJ2-1, is as follows: DVKVTQSSRYLVKRTGEKVFLECVQDMDHENMFWYRQDPGLGLRLIYFSYDVKMKEKGDIPEGYSVSREKKERFSLILESASTNQTSMYLCASSPPTRSNEQFFGPGTRLTVL.

The chain recombines TRBV11-1 with TRBJ1-1; possible D gene TRBD1, 6 bases. Germline V gives CDR1 SGHAT, CDR2 FQDESV (reference sequence). With 5 bases removed from V and 3 bases from J, the gap between germline ends came to 13 bases. The CDR3 consists of 14 residues. The CDR3 region is CASSTRAGDTEAFF. In DNA form, the CDR3 reads TGTGCCAGCAGCACCCGGGCAGGGGACACTGAAGCTTTCTTT. The variable domain in full, completed from reference TRBV11-1 and TRBJ1-1, reads EAEVAQSPRYKITEKSQAVAFWCDPISGHATLYWYRQILGQGPELLVQFQDESVVDDSQLPKDRFSAERLKGVDSTLKIQPAELGDSAMYLCASSTRAGDTEAFFGQGTRLTVV.

This clonotype was found a few times. This chain uses TRBV7-2 with TRBJ1-1, with unresolved D. Per the germline V gene, CDR1 is SGHTA and CDR2 is FQGNSA. The CDR3 has 14 residues. V lost 6 bases to trimming and J lost 4 bases, with 15 bases between them. The CDR3 DNA reads as TGTGCCAGCAGGCCGACACCCGACTCCACTGAAGCTTTCTTT. Amino acids: CASRPTPDSTEAFF. Full variable domain (outside the CDR3, taken from reference TRBV7-2 and TRBJ1-1): GAGVSQSPSNKVTEKGKDVELRCDPISGHTALYWYRQSLGQGLEFLIYFQGNSAPDKSGLPSDRFSAERTGGSVSTLTIQRTQQEDSAVYLCASRPTPDSTEAFFGQGTRLTVV.

V gene TRBV2 combines with J gene TRBJ2-2; the D gene is possibly TRBD2 (5 bases). Germline-derived CDR1 and CDR2 are SNHLY and FYNNEI. The CDR3 is made up of 14 amino acids. The V end was cut by 3 bases, the J end by 3 bases, with 8 bases between. CDR3 sequence (DNA): TGTGCCAGCAGTGAGACGGGATACACCGGGGAGCTGTTTTTT. Encoded protein: CASSETGYTGELFF.

As regards this clonotype: A single base separates this from a much larger clone, so it may be a read error. The chain is built from TRBV12-3 or TRBV12-4 and TRBJ1-5; no reliable D call. There are 13 residues in the CDR3. V was shortened by 3 bases and J by 3 bases, with 6 bases between the two germline ends. The CDR3 here is CASSFGVNQPQHF. The CDR3 DNA is TGTGCCAGCAGTTTCGGGGTCAATCAGCCCCAGCATTTT.

The chain links TRBV7-6 to TRBJ2-7, with 11 nucleotides matching TRBD2. The CDR3 contains 16 residues. Looked up from germline, CDR1 is SGHVS and CDR2 is FNYEAQ. Trimming at V came to 2 bases and at J to 4 bases, leaving 7 bases not matched to a gene. CDR3 bases: TGTGCCAGCAGCTTATCCGTAGGACTAGCGGGTTACGAGCAGTACTTC. It specifies CASSLSVGLAGYEQYF.

The chain joins TRBV7-7 to TRBJ2-5; 11 nucleotides align to TRBD2. From germline, CDR1 is SSHAT and CDR2 FNYEAQ (reference sequence). Germline trimming cut 8 bases from V and 2 bases from J; bases unmatched to any gene: 10. This CDR3 comprises 16 residues. In DNA, the CDR3 is TGTGCCAGCGCCAAGGCCCTAGCGGGAGGACAAGAGACCCAGTACTTC. Amino acids: CASAKALAGGQETQYF.

This clonotype was seen a handful of times. The DNA of the CDR3 is TGTGCCAGCAGCCGAGAGCCGGTCGTGGGGGGCGACGAAAACACCATATATTTT. Protein sequence: CASSREPVVGGDENTIYF. The V call is TRBV4-2, the J call TRBJ1-3; tentatively, D is TRBD1 (6 bases). CDR3 length: 18 residues. The V end lost 4 bases, the J end lost 6 bases, and 25 bases lay between the germline ends. The germline V gene has CDR1 LGHNA and CDR2 YNFKEQ.

The rearrangement links TRBV12-3 or TRBV12-4 to TRBJ2-7; D gene unclear. The length of the CDR3 is 12 residues. Trimming took off 4 bases at V and 6 bases at J, with 10 bases between the two ends. The CDR3 is CASSSYAVEQYF. CDR3 bases: TGTGCCAGCAGTTCCTACGCTGTCGAGCAGTACTTC.

This clonotype was recorded many times. The chain links TRBV2 to TRBJ2-3; D perhaps matches TRBD2 (5 bases). The V and J ends lost 6 bases and 5 bases respectively, with 12 bases between them. The germline CDR1 and CDR2 sequences are SNHLY and FYNNEI. This CDR3 region has 13 residues. The CDR3 spells CASRADRGDTQYF. The DNA of the CDR3 is TGTGCCAGCAGGGCAGACCGGGGAGATACGCAGTATTTT.

A few counts support this clonotype. V usage is TRBV20-1 and J usage is TRBJ2-1; TRBD2 agrees at 10 bases. The V gene end was trimmed by 4 bases and the J gene end by 3 bases; junction bases not matched to a gene: 6. Germline assignment: CDR1 DFQATT and CDR2 SNEGSKA (reference sequence). This CDR3 is built from 15 residues. The CDR3 DNA is TGCAGTGCTATCTCAGGGACTAGCGTCTACAATGAGCAGTTCTTC. Amino acids: CSAISGTSVYNEQFF.